Following are 16 T cell receptor beta chains from one sample sequenced in a study of T cell responses to AZD1222 COVID-19 vaccine. Profiled with immunoSEQ multiplex PCR; TCRdb holds only in-frame clones, not every one. The sample has around 170,000 clones; around nine tenths are singletons. The sample consisted of peripheral blood, taken 28 days after the second AZD1222 dose. The receptor set was obtained from an adult who received the AZD1222 COVID-19 vaccine.

The V call is TRBV30, the J call TRBJ2-3, with 8 bases fitting TRBD2. The CDR3 sequence is 14 residues long. Per germline, CDR1 GTSNPN and CDR2 SVGIG (reference sequence). Germline trimming cut 6 bases from V and 5 bases from J; bases unmatched to any gene: 10. The CDR3 region is CACPLRGVGDTQYF. The CDR3 DNA follows: TGTGCCTGCCCACTGCGGGGGGTCGGAGATACGCAGTATTTT.

The chain is built from TRBV9 and TRBJ2-2, with 8 bases that match TRBD1. This CDR3 is 16 amino acids long. V was pared by 0 bases and J by 7 bases, with 8 bases of the junction left unmatched. CDR1 is SGDLS, CDR2 YYNGEE, per germline. CDR3 in DNA: TGTGCCAGCAGCGTAGGTTCCAGGGGGCTGGACGGGGAGCTGTTTTTT. Translating it yields CASSVGSRGLDGELFF.

This chain links TRBV4-2 with TRBJ1-5; D perhaps matches TRBD1 (6 bases). The CDR3 has 15 amino acids. The V end lost 5 bases, the J end lost 2 bases, and 13 bases lay between the germline ends. Germline V lookup: CDR1 LGHNA, CDR2 YNFKEQ. The CDR3 DNA reads as TGTGCCAGCAGCTATAACAGGGTGCGCAATCAGCCCCAGCATTTT. Encoded protein: CASSYNRVRNQPQHF.

The CDR3 DNA is TGTGCCAGCAGTTACCGACTAGCGGGGGGGCGGCATGAGCAGTTCTTC. Translation: CASSYRLAGGRHEQFF. V is TRBV6-2 or TRBV6-3 and J is TRBJ2-1; 14 nucleotides agree with TRBD2. V shed 2 bases, J shed 8 bases, and the junction held 5 bases outside the gene matches. The germline gives CDR1 MNHEY, CDR2 SVGEGT. The CDR3 has 16 residues.

The chain is built from TRBV9 and TRBJ1-5; 9 nucleotides match TRBD1. The CDR3 is 14 amino acids. The trim removed 3 bases at V and 7 bases at J, leaving 5 bases unmatched. Per the germline V gene, CDR1 is SGDLS and CDR2 is YYNGEE. The CDR3 sequence: CASSAQGARQPQHF. The CDR3 DNA is TGTGCCAGCAGCGCACAGGGGGCAAGGCAGCCCCAGCATTTT.

V usage is TRBV6-2 or TRBV6-3 and J usage is TRBJ2-7; TRBD2 matches at 8 bases. Germline V lookup: CDR1 MNHEY, CDR2 SVGEGT. The CDR3 totals 15 residues. V shed 2 bases and J 3 bases; nucleotides not matched to a gene: 6. CDR3 in DNA: TGTGCCAGCAGTTACGCGGGGGGCTTAAACTACGAGCAGTACTTC. Protein sequence: CASSYAGGLNYEQYF.

The V gene is TRBV6-5, the J gene TRBJ1-4; 10 bases agree with TRBD1. CDR1 and CDR2 from the germline V gene are MNHEY and SVGAGI. CDR3 length equals 15 residues. V trimming: 5 bases; J trimming: 4 bases; junction bases outside the gene matches: 4. The CDR3 region is CASSRQGANNEKLFF. As DNA, the CDR3 is TGTGCCAGCAGTCGACAGGGGGCGAATAATGAAAAACTGTTTTTT.

The CDR3 region has the DNA TGCAGCGTTGTTCAGGCGGCCCCTGAAGCTTTCTTT. Translating gives CSVVQAAPEAFF. This chain links TRBV29-1 with TRBJ1-1; D unclear. CDR3 length equals 12 residues. Trimming removed 4 bases at V and 6 bases at J, with 12 bases between. The germline gives CDR1 SQVTM, CDR2 ANQGSEA.

V is TRBV6-2 or TRBV6-3 and J is TRBJ1-1, with D unresolved. Trimming took off 3 bases at V and 2 bases at J, with 4 bases between the two ends. The CDR3 has 12 amino acids. Germline lookup yields CDR1 MNHEY and CDR2 SVGEGT. Here the CDR3 reads CASSYLNTEAFF. The CDR3 bases are TGTGCCAGCAGTTATTTAAACACTGAAGCTTTCTTT.

V usage is TRBV6-1 and J usage is TRBJ2-3; D is unresolved. From germline, CDR1 is MNHNS and CDR2 SASEGT. The CDR3 extends over 13 amino acids. V was cut by 1 base and J by 10 bases, with 12 bases left in between. CDR3 nucleotide sequence: TGTGCCAGCAGTGAAGATCAGCTTAGGGCGCAGTATTTT. Protein sequence: CASSEDQLRAQYF.

V is TRBV6-2 or TRBV6-3 and J is TRBJ2-3, with 8 positions matching TRBD1. Per the germline V gene, CDR1 is MNHEY and CDR2 is SVGEGT. This CDR3 comprises 17 residues. Trimming at V came to 5 bases and at J to 1 base, leaving 11 bases not matched to a gene. CDR3 coding DNA: TGTGCCAGCAGTCTTGGACAGGGCAGGATTGGCACAGATACGCAGTATTTT. Translation gives CASSLGQGRIGTDTQYF.

The V gene is TRBV12-3 or TRBV12-4, the J gene TRBJ1-2, with TRBD1 as a possible D gene (6 bases). The length of the CDR3 is 12 residues. V dropped 5 bases and J dropped 5 bases, with 9 bases sitting between them. The CDR3: CASSTGIYGYTF. Here the CDR3 DNA reads TGTGCCAGCAGTACAGGGATTTATGGCTACACCTTC.

This clone was seen a single time. The chain is built from TRBV5-4 and TRBJ2-5, with TRBD1 identical over 11 bases. The CDR3 covers 15 residues. From germline, CDR1 is SGHNT and CDR2 YYREEE (reference sequence). Germline trimming cut 0 bases from V and 6 bases from J; bases unmatched to any gene: 4. The CDR3 spells CASSLGTGGGKTQYF. DNA for the CDR3: TGTGCCAGCAGCTTGGGGACAGGGGGCGGGAAGACCCAGTACTTC.

The rearrangement joins TRBV6-5 to TRBJ1-2; D gene uncertain. The length of the CDR3 is 15 residues. Germline values: CDR1 MNHEY, CDR2 SVGAGI. V was shortened by 0 bases and J by 0 bases, with 8 bases between the two germline ends. The chain's CDR3 is CASSYSPGSNYGYTF. The CDR3 bases are TGTGCCAGCAGTTACTCCCCGGGTTCTAACTATGGCTACACCTTC.

The rearrangement links TRBV28 to TRBJ1-1, with D unresolved. The V gene lost 2 bases and the J gene lost 0 bases, with 7 bases spanning the gap. Germline V lookup: CDR1 MDHEN, CDR2 SYDVKM. The CDR3 consists of 14 residues. Here the CDR3 DNA reads TGTGCCAGCAGTTTACCTCGGATGAACACTGAAGCTTTCTTT. Protein sequence: CASSLPRMNTEAFF.

This rearrangement joins TRBV7-2 to TRBJ2-3; 9 bases are a match to TRBD2. The CDR3 has 15 amino acids. CDR1 and CDR2 (germline): SGHTA, FQGNSA. The trim removed 4 bases at V and 7 bases at J, leaving 9 bases unmatched. The CDR3 loop is CASSSRGGAEYTQYF. The CDR3 coding sequence is TGTGCCAGCAGCTCTCGCGGGGGGGCAGAATATACGCAGTATTTT.